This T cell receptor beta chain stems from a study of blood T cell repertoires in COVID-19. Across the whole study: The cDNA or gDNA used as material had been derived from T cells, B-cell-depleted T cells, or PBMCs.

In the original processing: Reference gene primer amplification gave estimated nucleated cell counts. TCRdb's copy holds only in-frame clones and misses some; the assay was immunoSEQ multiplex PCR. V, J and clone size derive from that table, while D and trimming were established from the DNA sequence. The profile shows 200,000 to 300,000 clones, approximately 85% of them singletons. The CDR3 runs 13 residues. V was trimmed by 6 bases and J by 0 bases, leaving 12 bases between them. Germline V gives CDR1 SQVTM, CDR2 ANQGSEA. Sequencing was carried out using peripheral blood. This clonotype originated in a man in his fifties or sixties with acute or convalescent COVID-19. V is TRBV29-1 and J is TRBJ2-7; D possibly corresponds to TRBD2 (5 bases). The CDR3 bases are TGCAGCGTCGGGGAAGCCCTCTCCTACGAGCAGTACTTC. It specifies CSVGEALSYEQYF.